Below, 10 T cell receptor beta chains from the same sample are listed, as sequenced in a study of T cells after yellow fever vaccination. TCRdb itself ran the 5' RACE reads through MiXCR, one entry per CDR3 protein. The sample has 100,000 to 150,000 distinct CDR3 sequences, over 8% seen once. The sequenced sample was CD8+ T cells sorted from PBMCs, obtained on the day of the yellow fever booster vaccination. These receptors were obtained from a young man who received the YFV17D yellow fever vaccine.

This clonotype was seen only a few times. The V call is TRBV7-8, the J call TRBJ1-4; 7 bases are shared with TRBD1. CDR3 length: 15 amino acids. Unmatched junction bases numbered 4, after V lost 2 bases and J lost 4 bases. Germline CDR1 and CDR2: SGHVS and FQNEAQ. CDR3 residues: CASSLNTGVNEKLFF. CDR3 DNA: TGTGCCAGCAGCTTAAACACAGGGGTTAATGAAAAACTGTTTTTT.

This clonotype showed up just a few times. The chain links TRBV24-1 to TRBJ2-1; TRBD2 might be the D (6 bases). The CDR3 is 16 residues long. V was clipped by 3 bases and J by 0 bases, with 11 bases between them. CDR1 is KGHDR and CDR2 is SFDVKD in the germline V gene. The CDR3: CATSDSGSRSYNEQFF. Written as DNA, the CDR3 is TGTGCCACCAGTGATAGCGGGTCCCGCTCCTACAATGAGCAGTTCTTC.

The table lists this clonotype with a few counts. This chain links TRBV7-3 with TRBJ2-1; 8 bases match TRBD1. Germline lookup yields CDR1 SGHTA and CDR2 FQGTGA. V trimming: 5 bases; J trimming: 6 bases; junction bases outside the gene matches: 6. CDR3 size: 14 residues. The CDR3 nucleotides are TGTGCCAGCAGCCGGGGACAGGAGATCAATGAGCAGTTCTTC. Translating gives CASSRGQEINEQFF.

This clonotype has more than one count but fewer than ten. The DNA of the CDR3 is TGTGCCACCAGTGAGGGGGAGACCGACAATACGCAGTATTTT. As protein: CATSEGETDNTQYF. The chain is built from TRBV24-1 and TRBJ2-3; D is perhaps TRBD1 or TRBD2 (5 bases each). From germline, CDR1 is KGHDR and CDR2 SFDVKD. Trimming cost V 4 bases and J 7 bases, with 14 bases left between them. The CDR3 is 14 amino acids.

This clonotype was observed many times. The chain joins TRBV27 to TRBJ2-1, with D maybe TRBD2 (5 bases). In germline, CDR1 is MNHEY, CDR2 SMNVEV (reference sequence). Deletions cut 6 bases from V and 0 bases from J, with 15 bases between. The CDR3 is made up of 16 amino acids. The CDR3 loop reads CASSESGVYSYNEQFF. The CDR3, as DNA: TGTGCCAGCAGCGAATCCGGGGTGTACTCCTACAATGAGCAGTTCTTC.

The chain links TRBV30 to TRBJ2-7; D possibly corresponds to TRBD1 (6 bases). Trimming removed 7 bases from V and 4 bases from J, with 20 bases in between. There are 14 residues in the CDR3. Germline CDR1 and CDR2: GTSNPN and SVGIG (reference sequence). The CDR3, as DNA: TGTGCCTATACTTCAGGACAGACTAAATACGAGCAGTACTTC. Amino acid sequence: CAYTSGQTKYEQYF.

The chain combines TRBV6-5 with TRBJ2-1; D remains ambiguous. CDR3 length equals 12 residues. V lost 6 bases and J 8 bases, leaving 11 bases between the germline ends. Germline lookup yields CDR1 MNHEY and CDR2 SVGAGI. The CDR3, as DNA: TGTGCCAGCAGCGGTATGCGCGATGAGCAGTTCTTC. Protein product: CASSGMRDEQFF.

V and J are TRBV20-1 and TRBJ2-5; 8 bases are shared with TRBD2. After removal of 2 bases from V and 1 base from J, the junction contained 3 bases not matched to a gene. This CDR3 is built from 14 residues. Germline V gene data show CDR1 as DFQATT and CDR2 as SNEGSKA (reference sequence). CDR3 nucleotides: TGCAGTGCTAGACGGGGGGGCCTCCAAGAGACCCAGTACTTC. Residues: CSARRGGLQETQYF.

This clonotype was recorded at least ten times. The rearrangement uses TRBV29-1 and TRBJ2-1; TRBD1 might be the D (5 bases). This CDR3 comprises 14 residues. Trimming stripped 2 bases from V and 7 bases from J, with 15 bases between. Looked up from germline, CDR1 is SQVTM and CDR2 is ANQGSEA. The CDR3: CSVEMPSAGNEQFF. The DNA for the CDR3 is TGCAGCGTTGAAATGCCGTCTGCAGGGAATGAGCAGTTCTTC.

The CDR3 reads CAISGRYEQYF. The CDR3 DNA follows: TGTGCCATCAGTGGCCGGTACGAGCAGTACTTC. The chain is built from TRBV10-3 and TRBJ2-7; D not certain. V was trimmed by 4 bases and J by 4 bases, leaving 5 bases between them. The CDR3 loop spans 11 amino acids. Per the germline V gene, CDR1 is ENHRY and CDR2 is SYGVKD.